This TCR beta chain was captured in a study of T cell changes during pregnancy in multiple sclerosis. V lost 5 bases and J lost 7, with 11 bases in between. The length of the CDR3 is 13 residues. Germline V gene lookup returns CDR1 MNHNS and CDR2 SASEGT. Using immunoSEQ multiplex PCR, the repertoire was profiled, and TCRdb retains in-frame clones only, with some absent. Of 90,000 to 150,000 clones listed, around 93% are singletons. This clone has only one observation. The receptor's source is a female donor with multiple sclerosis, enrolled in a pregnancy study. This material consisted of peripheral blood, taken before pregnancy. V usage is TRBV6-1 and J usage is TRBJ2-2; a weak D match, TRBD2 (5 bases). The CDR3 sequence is CASSPLANGELFF. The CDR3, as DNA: TGTGCCAGCAGTCCGTTAGCGAACGGGGAGCTGTTTTTT.